The clone carrying this T cell receptor beta chain was picked up a small number of times. Germline-derived CDR1 and CDR2 are SGHTA and FQGNSA. The V segment lost 6 bases and the J segment 4 bases; nucleotides outside the gene matches: 13. The CDR3 sequence is 16 residues long. The record originates from a study of T cell responses to AZD1222 COVID-19 vaccine. Data came from immunoSEQ multiplex PCR; TCRdb stores just in-frame clones and leaves some out. The table has fewer than 90,000 clones, 75% to 90% seen once. This TCR came from an adult who received the AZD1222 COVID-19 vaccine. The specimen comprised peripheral blood, sampled 28 days after the second AZD1222 dose. The chain links TRBV7-2 to TRBJ2-5; 8 positions match TRBD2. CDR3 DNA: TGTGCCAGCAGGATTAGGGTCAGCGGGGGAGGAGAGACCCAGTACTTC. Protein sequence: CASRIRVSGGGETQYF.